This T cell receptor (beta chain) is from a study of cytomegalovirus exposure and HLA in healthy donors. This CDR3 contains 17 residues. Per the germline V gene, CDR1 is SGDLS and CDR2 is YYNGEE. Trimming took 2 bases from V and 3 from J; bases not matched to a gene: 3. PCR used 60 Vbeta primers and 13 Jbeta primers. Profiled with immunoSEQ multiplex PCR; TCRdb holds only in-frame clones, not every one. The sample holds 160,000 or so clones; approximately 80% are singletons and the top ten take around 7.7%. The specimen was PBMCs. The origin of this receptor is a woman in her twenties or thirties in good health and CMV-seropositive. The chain links TRBV9 to TRBJ2-1; 15 nucleotides align to TRBD2. CDR3 bases: TGTGCCAGCAGCGTGGGACTAGCGGGGGGCCACTACAATGAGCAGTTCTTC. It translates to CASSVGLAGGHYNEQFF.